This T cell receptor beta chain was obtained from a study of T cell repertoires in cytomegalovirus infection. Background on the study: TCR beta signatures that were public indicated CMV infection and matching HLA type. General study points: HLA-C-restricted CMV-specific TCR beta clonotypes were dominant in the ex vivo response.

The V end lost 3 bases, the J end lost 5 bases, and 17 bases lay between the germline ends. Germline CDR1 and CDR2: DFQATT and SNEGSKA (reference sequence). The CDR3 has 16 amino acids. In TCRdb, the reads were re-called with MiXCR into one record per CDR3 protein. The sample shows about 330,000 distinct CDR3 sequences, about 35% of them seen only once. Details on this clonotype: Its antigen remains unknown.

The receptor comes from a human donor in good health (CMV status not recorded). Some clones in this sample may be carry-over from other donors' samples. The starting material was cultured PBMCs, obtained from culture after CMV antigen stimulation. J is TRBJ1-6 and V is TRBV20-1; D not certain. The CDR3 DNA reads TGCAGTGCTAGCGATGTCAGCAAAATGAATAATTCACCCCTCCACTTT. Encoded protein: CSASDVSKMNNSPLHF.